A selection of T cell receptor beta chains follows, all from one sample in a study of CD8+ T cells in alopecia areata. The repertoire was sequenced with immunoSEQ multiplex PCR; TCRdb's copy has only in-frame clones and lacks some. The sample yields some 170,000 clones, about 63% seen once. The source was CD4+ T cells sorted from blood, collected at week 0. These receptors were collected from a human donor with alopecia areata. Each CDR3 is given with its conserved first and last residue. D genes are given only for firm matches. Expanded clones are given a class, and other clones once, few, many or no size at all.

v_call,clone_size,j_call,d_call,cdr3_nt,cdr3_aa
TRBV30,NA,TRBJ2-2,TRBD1,TGTGCCTGGCGAACAGGGGGCAACACCGGGGAGCTGTTTTTT,CAWRTGGNTGELFF
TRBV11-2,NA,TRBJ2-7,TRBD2,TGTGCCAGCAGCTCGGGGGGTGGTCGAACCCGGTACGAGCAGTACTTC,CASSSGGGRTRYEQYF
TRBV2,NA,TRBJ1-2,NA,TGTGCCAGCACTTACGGGACTCGGGGCTACACCTTC,CASTYGTRGYTF
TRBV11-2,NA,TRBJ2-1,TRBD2,TGTGCCAGCAGCTTCGGACTAGCGGGGGGGCGTCAGCAGTTCTTC,CASSFGLAGGRQQFF
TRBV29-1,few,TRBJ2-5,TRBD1,TGCAGCGCTTCCGGGACAGAAGAGACCCAGTACTTC,CSASGTEETQYF
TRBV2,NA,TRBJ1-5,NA,TGTGCCAGCAGTGAATGGGGGAGTCGCAATCAGCCCCAGCATTTT,CASSEWGSRNQPQHF
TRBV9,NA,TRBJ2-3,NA,TGTGCCAGCAGCGTTGAGTCGCGGGCCGATACGCAGTATTTT,CASSVESRADTQYF
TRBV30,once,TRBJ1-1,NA,TGTGCCTGGAGTGTACAGTTATACACTGAAGCTTTCTTT,CAWSVQLYTEAFF
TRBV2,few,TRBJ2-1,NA,TGTGCCAGCCGTGGGGCGGGGTATGACAATGAGCAGTTCTTC,CASRGAGYDNEQFF
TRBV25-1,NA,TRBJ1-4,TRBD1,TGTGCCAGCAGTGAATCGTGGGGACAGGGGGTCTCATTTGAAAAACTGTTTTTT,CASSESWGQGVSFEKLFF
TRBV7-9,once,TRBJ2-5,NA,TGTGCCAGCAGGAACCGGGGGATAGAGACCCAGTACTTC,CASRNRGIETQYF
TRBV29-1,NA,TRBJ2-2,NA,TGCAGCGCTGGAAAAAACACCGGGGAGCTGTTTTTT,CSAGKNTGELFF
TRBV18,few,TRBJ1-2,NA,TGTGCCAGCTCACCACCCCAAAACGCAGATGGCTACACCTTC,CASSPPQNADGYTF
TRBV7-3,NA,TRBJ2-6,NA,TGTGCCAGCAGTCCTCAAGGTGGGGCCAACGTCCTGACTTTC,CASSPQGGANVLTF
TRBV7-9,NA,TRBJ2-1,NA,TGTGCCAGCAGCCCCCTCAGCGGGACCAGGGGGTTGTGGCAGTTCTTC,CASSPLSGTRGLWQFF
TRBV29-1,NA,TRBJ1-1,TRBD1,TGCAGCGTTGTGGGACAGGGAGGGACTGAAGCTTTCTTT,CSVVGQGGTEAFF
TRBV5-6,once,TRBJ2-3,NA,TGTGCCAGCAGCTTGAGGCAGGGCACAGATACGCAGTATTTT,CASSLRQGTDTQYF
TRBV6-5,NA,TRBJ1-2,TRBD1,TGTGCCAGCAGTGCCGCGGGACAGGGTCATAGCTACACCTTC,CASSAAGQGHSYTF
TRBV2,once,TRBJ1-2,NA,TGTGCCAGCAGTCTGTGGAATGGCTACACCTTC,CASSLWNGYTF
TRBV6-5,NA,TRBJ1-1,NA,TGTGCCAGCAGTTACGGGCAGGGAGGAACCACTGAAGCTTTCTTT,CASSYGQGGTTEAFF
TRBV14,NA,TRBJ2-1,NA,TGTGCCAGCAGCCGGGGGGATGAGCAGTTCTTC,CASSRGDEQFF
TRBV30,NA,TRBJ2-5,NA,TGTGCCTGGAGCATTCGGGAGACCCAGTACTTC,CAWSIRETQYF
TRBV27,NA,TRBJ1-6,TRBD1,TGTGCCAGCAGTCTAGACAGGGTTAATTCACCCCTCCACTTT,CASSLDRVNSPLHF
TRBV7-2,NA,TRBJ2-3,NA,TGTGCCAGCAGCCTTACGGACTACTACACAGATACGCAGTATTTT,CASSLTDYYTDTQYF
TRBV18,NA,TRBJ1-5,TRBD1,TGTGCCAGCTCACCCGGGACAGGGGGCTATGGCAATCAGCCCCAGCATTTT,CASSPGTGGYGNQPQHF
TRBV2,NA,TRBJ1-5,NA,TGTGCCAGCAGTGGGGGGAGGGGCAATCAGCCCCAGCATTTT,CASSGGRGNQPQHF
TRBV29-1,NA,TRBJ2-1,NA,TGCAGCACCGGACCAAACGGCGATGAGCAGTTCTTC,CSTGPNGDEQFF
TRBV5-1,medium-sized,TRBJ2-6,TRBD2,TGCGCCAGCAGCCCAGCGGGGCCGTCTGGGGCCAACGTCCTGACTTTC,CASSPAGPSGANVLTF
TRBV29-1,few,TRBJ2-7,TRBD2,TGCAGCGTTGCTGGGGGGGCCTACGAGCAGTACTTC,CSVAGGAYEQYF
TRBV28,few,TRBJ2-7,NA,TGTGCCAGCAGCCTCACCAGGGAGCCCACCGAGCAGTACTTC,CASSLTREPTEQYF
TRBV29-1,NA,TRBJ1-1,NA,TGCAGCGTTGTGCCGGGCCGACAGGCAGCTTTCTTT,CSVVPGRQAAFF
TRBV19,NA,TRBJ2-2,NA,TGTGCCAGTAGTCTGGGACCGACCACCGGGGAGCTGTTTTTT,CASSLGPTTGELFF
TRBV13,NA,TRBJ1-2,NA,TGTGCCAGCAGCTACCGGACGGACTTCTCCTTC,CASSYRTDFSF
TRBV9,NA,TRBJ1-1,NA,TGTGCCAGCAGCGTACAGGGGCCGAACACTGAAGCTTTCTTT,CASSVQGPNTEAFF
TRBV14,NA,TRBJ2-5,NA,TGTGCCAGCAGCGACCACTTCGCCTCAGAGACCCAGTACTTC,CASSDHFASETQYF
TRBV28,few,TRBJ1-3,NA,TGTGCCAGCAGTTTGAAGGTCCTCTCTGGAAACACCATATATTTT,CASSLKVLSGNTIYF
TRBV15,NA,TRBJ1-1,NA,TGTGCCACCAGCAGATTTCGGGGCGGCGGCACTGAAGCTTTCTTT,CATSRFRGGGTEAFF
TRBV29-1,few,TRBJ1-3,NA,TGCAGCGGCATGGCATCTAAGGGTAGAGGAAACACCATATATTTT,CSGMASKGRGNTIYF
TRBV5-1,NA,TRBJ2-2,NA,TGCGCCAGCAGCTTTACGGGGACCTCCGGGGAGCTGTTTTTT,CASSFTGTSGELFF
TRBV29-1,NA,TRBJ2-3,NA,TGCAGCGTCCACCCGGGGAGCGATACGCAGTATTTT,CSVHPGSDTQYF
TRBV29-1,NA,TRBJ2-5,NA,TGCAGCGTTGAGGGATCTGTAGAGACCCAGTACTTC,CSVEGSVETQYF
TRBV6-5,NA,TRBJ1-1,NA,TGTGCCAGCAGTTACTCGCAGGTTGGAGGGAGAGAAGCTTTCTTT,CASSYSQVGGREAFF
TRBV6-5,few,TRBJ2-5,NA,TGTGCCAGCAGACTTAGCGGCGAAGAGACCCAGTACTTC,CASRLSGEETQYF
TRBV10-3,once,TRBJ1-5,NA,TGTGCCATCAGTGAGGTGCCGCCCACCTTCAATCAGCCCCAGCATTTT,CAISEVPPTFNQPQHF
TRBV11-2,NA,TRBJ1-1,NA,TGTGCCAGCAGCTTAGCTTGGAAGATAACCACTGAAGCTTTCTTT,CASSLAWKITTEAFF
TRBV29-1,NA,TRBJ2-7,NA,TGCAGCGTTGAATTAGTCAACGAGCAGTACTTC,CSVELVNEQYF
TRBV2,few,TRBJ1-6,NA,TGTGCCAGCAGGGGTGGCAGAGATTCACCCCTCCACTTT,CASRGGRDSPLHF
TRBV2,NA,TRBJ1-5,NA,TGTGCCAGCAGTGAACTCAACCGCAATCAGCCCCAGCATTTT,CASSELNRNQPQHF
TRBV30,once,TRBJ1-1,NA,TGTGCCGGTCTGAGGGGGACTGAAGCTTTCTTT,CAGLRGTEAFF
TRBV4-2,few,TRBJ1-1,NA,TGTGCCAGCAGCCAAGAAAAACGATGGGACACTGAAGCTTTCTTT,CASSQEKRWDTEAFF
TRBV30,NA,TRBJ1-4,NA,TGTGCCTGGAGTGCCCAGGGGATCCTGTTTTTT,CAWSAQGILFF
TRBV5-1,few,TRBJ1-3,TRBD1,TGCGCCAGCAGTACCGGGACAGAGGGTTCCCTTAGCTCTGGAAACACCATATATTTT,CASSTGTEGSLSSGNTIYF
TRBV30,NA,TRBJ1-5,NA,TGTGCCTGGAGTGAGGGGGATAGCAATCAGCCCCAGCATTTT,CAWSEGDSNQPQHF
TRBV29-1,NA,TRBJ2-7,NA,TGCAGCGTGAGCCGAAGACAGTCCTACGAGCAGTACTTC,CSVSRRQSYEQYF
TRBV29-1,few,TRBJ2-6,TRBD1,TGCAGCGTTTCGACAGGGTTAGGTGGGGCCAACGTCCTGACTTTC,CSVSTGLGGANVLTF